This passage covers 14 T cell receptor beta chains from one sample sequenced in a study of blood T cell repertoires in COVID-19. Repertoires were generated with immunoSEQ multiplex PCR, while TCRdb's copy carries only in-frame clones and drops some. The data hold under 300,000 clones, with approximately 85% observed a single time. The sequenced sample was PBMCs or T cells enriched from blood (not recorded which). These receptor sequences come from a woman between 45 and 65 years old who had been exposed to COVID-19.

The chain's CDR3 is CASSMDRVSNYGYTF. The CDR3 DNA reads as TGTGCCAGTAGTATGGACAGGGTATCTAACTATGGCTACACCTTC. The chain combines TRBV19 with TRBJ1-2, with TRBD1 identical over 8 bases. Germline values: CDR1 LNHDA, CDR2 SQIVND (reference sequence). The ends lost 3 bases at V and 0 bases at J; junction bases unmatched: 3. The CDR3 runs 15 residues. Based on the CDR3 plus reference TRBV19 and TRBJ1-2, the full variable domain is DGGITQSPKYLFRKEGQNVTLSCEQNLNHDAMYWYRQDPGQGLRLIYYSQIVNDFQKGDIAEGYSVSREKKESFPLTVTSAQKNPTAFYLCASSMDRVSNYGYTFGSGTRLTVV.

In nucleotides, the CDR3 is TGTGCCAGCAGCCCGTTTCCGGACAGCCAAGAGACCCAGTACTTC. It is translated as CASSPFPDSQETQYF. The genes are TRBV3-1 (or the pseudogene TRBV3-2) and TRBJ2-5, with a tentative D call TRBD1 (6 bases). Trimming stripped 4 bases from V and 1 base from J, with 13 bases between. Germline values: CDR1 LGHDT, CDR2 YNNKEL (reference sequence). This CDR3 has 15 residues.

The rearrangement uses TRBV9 and TRBJ1-3, with D uncertain. The CDR3 contains 14 residues. Trimming removed 4 bases from V and 4 bases from J, with 12 bases in between. CDR1 and CDR2 (germline): SGDLS, YYNGEE. The chain's CDR3 is CASSPQTEGNTIYF. The CDR3 coding sequence is TGTGCCAGCAGCCCCCAAACAGAGGGAAACACCATATATTTT.

This clone has ten or more counts. The chain employs TRBV11-2 and TRBJ2-3, with 9 bases matching TRBD1. After removal of 5 bases from V and 3 bases from J, the junction contained 3 bases not matched to a gene. The CDR3 loop spans 14 amino acids. The germline CDR1 and CDR2 sequences are SGHAT and FQNNGV. The CDR3, as DNA: TGTGCCAGCAGCACACAGGGGGCGACAGATACGCAGTATTTT. Protein: CASSTQGATDTQYF.

The chain is built from TRBV6-6 and TRBJ1-6; TRBD1 is a possible D gene (5 bases). Per germline, CDR1 MNHNY and CDR2 SVGAGI (reference sequence). Trimming took 4 bases from V and 1 from J, leaving 11 bases between them. This CDR3 has 16 residues. The CDR3 sequence is CASSFQDTSYNSPLHF. The CDR3 DNA is TGTGCCAGCAGTTTCCAGGACACGTCCTATAATTCACCCCTCCACTTT.

V is TRBV12-3 or TRBV12-4 and J is TRBJ1-5; D may be TRBD1 (6 bases). With 4 bases removed from V and 6 bases from J, the gap between germline ends came to 10 bases. CDR3 length: 13 residues. CDR3 DNA: TGTGCCAGCAGTTCAGGGGTCGGTCAGCCCCAGCATTTT. This encodes CASSSGVGQPQHF.

This sequence joins TRBV5-1 and TRBJ1-6, with D possibly matching TRBD1 (6 bases). Trimming took off 4 bases at V and 10 bases at J, with 15 bases between the two ends. The CDR3 runs 14 residues. Germline V gene lookup returns CDR1 SGHRS and CDR2 YFSETQ. The CDR3 spells CASSPTGSGSPLHF. Here the CDR3 DNA reads TGCGCCAGCAGCCCAACAGGGTCAGGCTCACCCCTCCACTTT.

The chain has TRBV13 and TRBJ1-1; D remains unclear. The CDR3 has 14 amino acids. Germline V gives CDR1 PRHDT, CDR2 FYEKMQ (reference sequence). Between the trimmed V and J ends, which lost 6 bases and 1 base, there was a span of 12 bases. Here the CDR3 reads CASSLINGNTEAFF. CDR3 sequence (DNA): TGTGCCAGCAGTTTAATCAACGGGAACACTGAAGCTTTCTTT.

This clone appeared once. Other DNA sequences from this sample encode an identical CDR3 as well. The chain has TRBV11-2 and TRBJ2-1; D might be TRBD2 (5 bases). The V end lost 1 base, the J end lost 7 bases, and 5 bases lay between the germline ends. The CDR3 is 12 residues long. Germline V gives CDR1 SGHAT, CDR2 FQNNGV. CDR3 DNA sequence: TGTGCCAGCAGCTTAGCGGGAAATGAGCAGTTCTTC. Protein product: CASSLAGNEQFF.

The V and J genes are TRBV19 and TRBJ2-1; TRBD2 aligns across 9 bases. Unmatched junction bases numbered 7, after V lost 3 bases and J lost 4 bases. This CDR3 region has 16 residues. In germline, CDR1 is LNHDA, CDR2 SQIVND (reference sequence). The CDR3 coding sequence is TGTGCCAGTAGTATCCGAGGCGGGGGGGGTTACAATGAGCAGTTCTTC. It specifies CASSIRGGGGYNEQFF.

The chain couples TRBV7-8 to TRBJ2-1; 9 bases align to TRBD2. The V and J ends lost 5 bases and 7 bases, in that order; junction bases with no gene match: 12. The CDR3 covers 16 residues. Germline CDR1 SGHVS, CDR2 FQNEAQ. The CDR3 coding sequence is TGTGCCAGCAGCACCCGTGAGAGCGGGGGGTTTAATGAGCAGTTCTTC. As protein: CASSTRESGGFNEQFF.

CDR3 residues: CASSESGVNTEAFF. DNA for the CDR3: TGCGCCAGCAGTGAGTCAGGGGTGAACACTGAAGCTTTCTTT. V gene TRBV10-2 combines with J gene TRBJ1-1, with D possibly TRBD1 on 5 matching bases. Germline assignment: CDR1 WSHSY and CDR2 SAAADI. The ends were cut back, 0 bases at V and 0 bases at J, with 5 bases in the middle. The CDR3 runs 14 residues.

The rearrangement joins TRBV7-2 to TRBJ2-3, with 10 bases fitting TRBD2. The CDR3 runs to 17 residues. The trim removed 1 base at V and 6 bases at J, leaving 10 bases unmatched. Germline CDR1 reads SGHTA; CDR2 reads FQGNSA. CDR3: CASSLGPPSGGGDTQYF. The CDR3 DNA reads TGTGCCAGCAGCTTAGGGCCTCCTAGCGGGGGAGGGGATACGCAGTATTTT.

The chain joins TRBV6-5 to TRBJ1-2; maybe TRBD1 (5 bases). The V gene's germline CDR1 is MNHEY and CDR2 SVGAGI. The germline V and J ends were trimmed by 2 bases and 7 bases, with 5 bases remaining between them. The CDR3 is 11 residues long. The CDR3 loop is CASSYRGGYTF. The CDR3 DNA reads TGTGCCAGCAGTTACAGGGGTGGCTACACCTTC.